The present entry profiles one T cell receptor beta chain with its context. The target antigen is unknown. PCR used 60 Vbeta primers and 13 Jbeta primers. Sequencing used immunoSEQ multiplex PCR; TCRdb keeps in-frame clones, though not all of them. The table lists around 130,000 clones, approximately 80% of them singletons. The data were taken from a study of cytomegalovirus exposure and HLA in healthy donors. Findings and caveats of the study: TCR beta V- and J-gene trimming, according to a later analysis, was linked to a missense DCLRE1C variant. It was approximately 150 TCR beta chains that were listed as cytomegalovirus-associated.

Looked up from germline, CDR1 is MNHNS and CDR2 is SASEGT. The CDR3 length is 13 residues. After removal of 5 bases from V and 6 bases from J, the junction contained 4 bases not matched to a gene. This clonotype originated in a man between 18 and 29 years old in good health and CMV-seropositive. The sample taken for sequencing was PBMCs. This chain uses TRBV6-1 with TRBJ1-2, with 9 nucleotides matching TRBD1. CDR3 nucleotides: TGTGCCAGCAGTCGGACAGGGGAAAATGGCTACACCTTC. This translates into CASSRTGENGYTF.